This entry concerns a single TCR beta chain. No antigen is known for it. This sample was included in a study of PD-1 blockade in classical Hodgkin lymphoma. Study-wide results and caveats: Baseline diversity in complete responders resembled that of newly diagnosed patients.

Documented time point: cycle 4 day 1 (C4D1), after five to seven weeks of nivolumab. No patient escaped relapse after autologous stem cell transplantation, and brentuximab vedotin exposure varied. After thawing, PBMCs were subjected to magnetic negative selection to isolate CD8+ T cells. CDR1 and CDR2 from the germline V gene are MNHEY and SMNVEV (reference sequence). The CDR3 runs 19 residues. V lost 3 bases to trimming and J lost 7 bases; unmatched junction nucleotides: 14. Profiled with immunoSEQ multiplex PCR; TCRdb holds only in-frame clones, not every one. Here the sample spans 6,700 or so clones, approximately 76% being singletons.

This TCR was sampled from a human donor with classical Hodgkin lymphoma. The sample was CD8+ T cells from blood, taken before the fourth cycle of nivolumab. The J gene is TRBJ2-1, the V gene TRBV27; TRBD2 aligns across 14 bases. The CDR3 region has the DNA TGTGCCAGCAGTTTGTACAGAGGACTAGCGGGAGGTCATCCGAATGAGCAGTTCTTC. It translates to CASSLYRGLAGGHPNEQFF.